These T cell receptor beta chains were read from a single sample in a study of blood T cell repertoires in COVID-19. The data were produced by immunoSEQ multiplex PCR, yet TCRdb's version contains in-frame clones alone and is incomplete. This sample carries about 64,000 clones, around nine tenths of them seen once, and the ten largest clones take around 10%. Material: peripheral blood. Receptors originate from an elderly woman with active COVID-19. Each CDR3 is given with its conserved first and last residue. The D gene is left open where the match is weak. Only some rows state a clone size, as once, few, many or a class for expanded clones.

size	D	V	J	CDR3	DNA
-	-	TRBV6-5	TRBJ2-3	CASSHLVGDTQYF	TGTGCCAGCAGCCATCTGGTCGGAGATACGCAGTATTTT
-	TRBD1	TRBV18	TRBJ2-1	CASSPPPGQGYNEQFF	TGTGCCAGCTCACCACCTCCGGGACAGGGGTACAATGAGCAGTTCTTC
-	-	TRBV14	TRBJ1-2	CASSLQGVSSGYTF	TGTGCCAGCAGCCTACAGGGAGTCTCCTCAGGCTACACCTTC
once	-	TRBV7-2	TRBJ1-1	CASSLGGGANTEAFF	TGTGCCAGCAGCTTAGGGGGAGGTGCGAACACTGAAGCTTTCTTT
-	-	TRBV18	TRBJ2-5	CASSPAETQYF	TGTGCCAGCTCACCAGCGGAGACCCAGTACTTC
-	-	TRBV24-1	TRBJ2-7	CATSEFNEQYF	TGTGCCACCAGTGAGTTCAACGAGCAGTACTTC
-	-	TRBV19	TRBJ2-3	CASSTRDRTDTQYF	TGTGCCAGTAGTACAAGAGACAGAACAGATACGCAGTATTTT
-	-	TRBV3-1/TRBV3-2	TRBJ2-1	CASSHSSGEQFF	TGTGCCAGCAGCCATTCCTCCGGTGAGCAGTTCTTC
-	TRBD2	TRBV5-1	TRBJ2-1	CASSHGTSGSLVEQFF	TGCGCCAGCAGCCACGGGACTAGCGGGAGTCTGGTTGAGCAGTTCTTC
-	-	TRBV10-3	TRBJ1-4	CAISGRPGEKLFF	TGTGCCATCAGTGGACGTCCGGGGGAAAAACTGTTTTTT
-	TRBD1	TRBV6-6	TRBJ1-4	CASSYQGQGNEKLFF	TGTGCCAGCAGTTACCAGGGACAGGGGAATGAAAAACTGTTTTTT
-	-	TRBV3-1/TRBV3-2	TRBJ1-2	CASSGLTEANGYTF	TGTGCCAGCAGCGGGCTGACCGAAGCTAATGGCTACACCTTC
-	TRBD2	TRBV29-1	TRBJ2-2	CSVETSGSARRGAVF	TGCAGCGTGGAAACTAGCGGGAGCGCCCGGCGGGGAGCTGTTTTT
few	TRBD2	TRBV28	TRBJ2-1	CASSLTGTTYNEQFF	TGTGCCAGCAGTCTCACCGGGACTACCTACAATGAGCAGTTCTTC
-	-	TRBV3-1/TRBV3-2	TRBJ2-3	CASSTSSRHTDTQYF	TGTGCCAGCAGTACCTCTAGCCGACACACAGATACGCAGTATTTT
-	-	TRBV12-3/TRBV12-4	TRBJ2-5	CASSLDFQETQYF	TGTGCCAGCAGTTTGGACTTCCAAGAGACCCAGTACTTC
-	-	TRBV27	TRBJ2-7	CASSFSGVEQYF	TGTGCCAGCAGTTTTTCAGGGGTCGAGCAGTACTTC
-	TRBD2	TRBV4-1	TRBJ2-3	CASSPGLAGGTDTQYF	TGCGCCAGCAGCCCCGGACTAGCGGGAGGAACAGATACGCAGTATTTT
-	-	TRBV7-2	TRBJ2-1	CASSLAGGLTWHEQFF	TGTGCCAGCAGCTTAGCGGGGGGGCTTACGTGGCATGAGCAGTTCTTC
few	-	TRBV19	TRBJ1-5	CASSIDVGGNQPQHF	TGTGCCAGTAGTATAGATGTAGGGGGCAATCAGCCCCAGCATTTT
-	TRBD2	TRBV29-1	TRBJ2-3	CSVGLAGWVTDTQYF	TGCAGCGTTGGACTAGCGGGATGGGTCACAGATACGCAGTATTTT
-	TRBD1	TRBV19	TRBJ2-7	CASSIAGTGDYEQYF	TGTGCCAGTAGTATAGCCGGGACAGGGGACTACGAGCAGTACTTC
-	-	TRBV19	TRBJ2-7	CASSMAYEQYF	TGTGCCAGTAGTATGGCTTACGAGCAGTACTTC
-	TRBD1	TRBV28	TRBJ1-2	CATRIPRDSRYGYTF	TGTGCCACACGAATTCCCCGGGACAGTCGATATGGCTACACCTTC
-	TRBD2	TRBV7-9	TRBJ2-2	CASSSSGVNTGELFF	TGTGCCAGCAGCTCCAGCGGGGTGAACACCGGGGAGCTGTTTTTT
-	-	TRBV2	TRBJ2-1	CASSEGATSYNEQFF	TGTGCCAGCAGTGAGGGAGCGACCTCCTACAATGAGCAGTTCTTC
-	-	TRBV7-2	TRBJ2-1	CASSSPSVQFF	TGTGCCAGCAGCTCCCCTAGTGTGCAGTTCTTC